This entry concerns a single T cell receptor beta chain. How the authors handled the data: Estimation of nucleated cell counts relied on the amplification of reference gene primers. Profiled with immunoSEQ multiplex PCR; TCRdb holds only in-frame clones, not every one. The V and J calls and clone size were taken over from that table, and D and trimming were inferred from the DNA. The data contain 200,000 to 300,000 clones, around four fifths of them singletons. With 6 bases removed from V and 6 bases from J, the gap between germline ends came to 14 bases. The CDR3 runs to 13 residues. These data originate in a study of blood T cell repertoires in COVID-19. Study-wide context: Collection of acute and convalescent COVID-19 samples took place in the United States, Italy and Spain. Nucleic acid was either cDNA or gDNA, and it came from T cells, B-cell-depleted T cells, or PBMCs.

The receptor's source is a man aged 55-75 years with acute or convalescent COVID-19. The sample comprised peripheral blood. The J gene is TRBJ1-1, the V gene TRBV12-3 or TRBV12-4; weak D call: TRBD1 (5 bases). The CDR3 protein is CASRRGRLSEAFF. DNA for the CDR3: TGTGCCAGCAGGCGGGGCCGTCTATCTGAAGCTTTCTTT.